This T cell receptor (beta chain) was sequenced in a study of T-cell memory formation after mild COVID-19. Study information: For the most part, TCR clusters were specific to one donor. Study-wide findings and caveats: Balance between CD4 and CD8 was seen in clones contracting day 15 to 85, and a CD4+ lean was seen in later expanders.

Note on this clonotype: Its antigen is not identified.

cDNA libraries for TCR alpha and TCR beta, carrying sample barcodes and UMIs, came from 5'RACE with constant-segment primers. TCRdb itself ran the 5' RACE reads through MiXCR, one entry per CDR3 protein. The sample gives about 140,000 distinct CDR3 sequences, 11% to 15% of which show up once; 25% to 30% is in the top ten. Deletions cut 1 base from V and 5 bases from J, with 13 bases between. This CDR3 region has 15 residues. CDR1 LGHNA and CDR2 YNFKEQ come from the germline V gene. The receptor comes from an adult woman who had mild COVID-19 (a few samples of this study predate the infection). Cell type and time point are not known. The chain joins TRBV4-2 to TRBJ2-3; tentatively, D is TRBD1 (6 bases). The sequencing sample was made of PBMCs or a T cell subset sorted from them (not recorded which). The CDR3 bases are TGTGCCAGCAGCCAAGTCAGGGGCAGGGAAGATACGCAGTATTTT. Amino acids: CASSQVRGREDTQYF.